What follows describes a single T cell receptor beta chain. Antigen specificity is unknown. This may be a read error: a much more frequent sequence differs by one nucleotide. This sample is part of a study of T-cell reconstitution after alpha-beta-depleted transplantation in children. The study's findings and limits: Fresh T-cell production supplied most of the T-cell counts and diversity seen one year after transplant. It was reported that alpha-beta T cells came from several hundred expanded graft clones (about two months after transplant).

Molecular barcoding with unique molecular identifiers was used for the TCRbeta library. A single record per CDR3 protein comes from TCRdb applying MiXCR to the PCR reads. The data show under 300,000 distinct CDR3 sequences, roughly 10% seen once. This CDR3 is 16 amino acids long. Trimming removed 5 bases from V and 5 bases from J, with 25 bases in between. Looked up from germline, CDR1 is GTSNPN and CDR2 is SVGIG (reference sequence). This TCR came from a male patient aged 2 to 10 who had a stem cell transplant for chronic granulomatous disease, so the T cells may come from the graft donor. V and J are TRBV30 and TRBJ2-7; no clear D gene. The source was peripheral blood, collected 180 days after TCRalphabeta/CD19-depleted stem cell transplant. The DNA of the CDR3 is TGTGCCTGGGCGCCGCTAGGGCAGAACCGCCGGCACGAGCAGTACTTC. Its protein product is CAWAPLGQNRRHEQYF.